The 16 T cell receptor beta chains below all came from one sample that was sequenced in a study of long-term antiretroviral therapy in people with HIV. An immunoSEQ assay, version v3.0, was performed at survey level. Clones were read by immunoSEQ multiplex PCR, and TCRdb kept only the in-frame ones, dropping some. The table records approximately 22,000 clones, 70% to 85% of them present only once. The source was unsorted PBMCs, collected 3 years after starting antiretroviral therapy. The origin of the receptors is a man in his fifties with HIV.

V gene TRBV5-4 combines with J gene TRBJ2-5; 7 nucleotides match TRBD1. V lost 5 bases to trimming and J lost 3 bases; unmatched junction nucleotides: 7. Germline values: CDR1 SGHNT, CDR2 YYREEE (reference sequence). This CDR3 spans 14 amino acids. CDR3 in DNA: TGTGCCAGCAGACTGACAGGGATGGAAGAGACCCAGTACTTC. Its protein is CASRLTGMEETQYF.

The sample holds a few counts of this clone. This chain connects TRBV2 to TRBJ2-3; TRBD2 agrees at 10 bases. Germline V gives CDR1 SNHLY, CDR2 FYNNEI. Trimming at V came to 3 bases and at J to 4 bases, leaving 4 bases not matched to a gene. This CDR3 spans 15 amino acids. DNA for the CDR3: TGTGCCAGCAGTGATGAGCTAGCGGGAGCAGATACGCAGTATTTT. The encoded protein is CASSDELAGADTQYF.

The rearrangement links TRBV28 to TRBJ1-4; D is unresolved. The CDR3 contains 14 residues. Per germline, CDR1 MDHEN and CDR2 SYDVKM. V lost 4 bases and J 4 bases, leaving 10 bases between the germline ends. DNA of the CDR3: TGTGCCAGCAGTTCCAGGCAGGTTAATGAAAAACTGTTTTTT. As protein: CASSSRQVNEKLFF. The whole variable domain, filled in from reference TRBV28 and TRBJ1-4, reads DVKVTQSSRYLVKRTGEKVFLECVQDMDHENMFWYRQDPGLGLRLIYFSYDVKMKEKGDIPEGYSVSREKKERFSLILESASTNQTSMYLCASSSRQVNEKLFFGSGTQLSVL.

This clone is a singleton in its sample. The gene calls are TRBV5-4 and TRBJ2-5; D may correspond to TRBD1 or TRBD2 (6 bases each). Germline CDR1 and CDR2: SGHNT and YYREEE (reference sequence). The CDR3 sequence is 13 residues long. Trimming shortened V by 0 bases and J by 5 bases, and 8 bases separated the two germline ends. In nucleotides, the CDR3 is TGTGCCAGCAGCTTGGGAGGGGGGGAGACCCAGTACTTC. Translation: CASSLGGGETQYF.

V usage is TRBV6-5 and J usage is TRBJ1-2; D call uncertain. Deletions cut 4 bases from V and 0 bases from J, with 6 bases between. Germline-derived CDR1 and CDR2 are MNHEY and SVGAGI. The CDR3 loop spans 13 amino acids. Here the CDR3 DNA reads TGTGCCAGCAGTTCCGGGACTAACTATGGCTACACCTTC. Translating it yields CASSSGTNYGYTF.

For the CDR3, the DNA is TGTGCCAGCAGTCCTCCCCTAGGGGTGAACACTGAAGCTTTCTTT. This translates into CASSPPLGVNTEAFF. The chain joins TRBV28 to TRBJ1-1; possible D gene TRBD1, 5 bases. From germline, CDR1 is MDHEN and CDR2 SYDVKM. V was shortened by 5 bases and J by 0 bases, with 13 bases between the two germline ends. The CDR3 is 15 residues long.

V is TRBV4-1 and J is TRBJ2-3, with TRBD1 identical over 11 bases. The CDR3 contains 18 residues. V lost 0 bases and J lost 5; bases outside the gene matches: 10. CDR1 MGHRA and CDR2 YSYEKL come from the germline V gene. CDR3 region: CASSQDWGGQGEIDTQYF. CDR3 in DNA: TGCGCCAGCAGCCAAGATTGGGGGGGACAGGGGGAAATAGATACGCAGTATTTT.

The genes are TRBV5-6 and TRBJ2-2; no clear D. Germline values: CDR1 SGHDT, CDR2 YYEEEE. The CDR3 totals 15 residues. V gave up 0 bases and J gave up 0 bases, with 6 bases separating them. The DNA for the CDR3 is TGTGCCAGCAGCTTGGTAGTTTCGAACACCGGGGAGCTGTTTTTT. Protein product: CASSLVVSNTGELFF.

The chain uses TRBV5-1 and TRBJ1-1; unclear D gene. Germline CDR1 and CDR2: SGHRS and YFSETQ. Trimming removed 0 bases at V and 0 bases at J, with 9 bases between. The CDR3 is 15 amino acids. The CDR3 reads CASSLVQNMNTEAFF. For the CDR3, the DNA is TGCGCCAGCAGCTTGGTACAGAACATGAACACTGAAGCTTTCTTT.

The rearrangement joins TRBV4-3 to TRBJ2-1, with 8 bases matching TRBD2. The CDR3 has 15 residues. Trimming at V came to 1 base and at J to 4 bases, leaving 3 bases not matched to a gene. The germline V gene has CDR1 LGHNA and CDR2 YSLEER. CDR3 sequence reads: CASSQGLAGYNEQFF. The CDR3 DNA sequence: TGCGCCAGCAGCCAAGGCCTAGCGGGTTACAATGAGCAGTTCTTC.

This chain joins TRBV5-4 and TRBJ2-5; D perhaps matches TRBD2 (6 bases). The CDR3 covers 15 residues. Trimming took 4 bases from V and 0 from J, leaving 13 bases between them. Germline CDR1 SGHNT, CDR2 YYREEE (reference sequence). In nucleotides, the CDR3 is TGTGCCAGCAGCACCAGCGGGCTGTACCAAGAGACCCAGTACTTC. It encodes CASSTSGLYQETQYF.

The chain employs TRBV5-1 and TRBJ1-1, with no clear D. Per germline, CDR1 SGHRS and CDR2 YFSETQ. Trimming shortened V by 3 bases and J by 4 bases, and 13 bases separated the two germline ends. This CDR3 has 14 residues. CDR3 residues: CASSSQGFLTEAFF. As DNA, the CDR3 is TGCGCCAGCAGCTCCCAAGGGTTTCTCACTGAAGCTTTCTTT.

The gene calls are TRBV5-6 and TRBJ2-7; D is undetermined. Trimming stripped 0 bases from V and 7 bases from J, with 11 bases between. The CDR3 has 13 amino acids. Germline V gives CDR1 SGHDT, CDR2 YYEEEE. CDR3 bases: TGTGCCAGCAGCTTGGCTGGATCTCGAGAGCAGTACTTC. This encodes CASSLAGSREQYF.

The chain carries TRBV7-6 and TRBJ1-1; D is ambiguous. V was cut by 1 base and J by 1 base, with 19 bases left in between. Germline V lookup: CDR1 SGHVS, CDR2 FNYEAQ. The CDR3 sequence is 18 residues long. The DNA for the CDR3 is TGTGCCAGCAGCTTAGTACAGCCAGAAGTAGAGGCGAACACTGAAGCTTTCTTT. Protein: CASSLVQPEVEANTEAFF. Full variable domain (remainder filled in from reference TRBV7-6 and TRBJ1-1): GAGVSQSPRYKVTKRGQDVALRCDPISGHVSLYWYRQALGQGPEFLTYFNYEAQQDKSGLPNDRFSAERPEGSISTLTIQRTEQRDSAMYRCASSLVQPEVEANTEAFFGQGTRLTVV.

The gene calls are TRBV4-3 and TRBJ1-6, with 9 bases matching TRBD1. Germline loops: CDR1 LGHNA, CDR2 YSLEER. The CDR3 is made up of 17 amino acids. V was pared by 0 bases and J by 11 bases, with 11 bases of the junction left unmatched. CDR3 DNA: TGCGCCAGCAGCCAAGACCCCTCCGGGACAGGGAACACACCCCTCCACTTT. This translates into CASSQDPSGTGNTPLHF.

This sequence joins TRBV10-3 and TRBJ1-1, with a weak D call TRBD1 (5 bases). The CDR3 runs 14 residues. Germline CDR1 reads ENHRY; CDR2 reads SYGVKD. With 3 bases removed from V and 5 bases from J, the gap between germline ends came to 13 bases. CDR3 loop: CAISEPGFVTEAFF. DNA of the CDR3: TGTGCCATCAGTGAACCAGGGTTCGTTACTGAAGCTTTCTTT.